Listed below are T cell receptor beta chains from one sample, sequenced in a study of response to subunit inactivated influenza vaccine. TCRdb analysed the RT-PCR reads with MiXCR anew, one entry per CDR3 protein. This table has approximately 700,000 distinct CDR3 sequences, around 14% appearing once. Source: PBMCs from blood, taken 14 to 15 days before vaccination. The receptor source for this set is a man between 50 and 59 years old who received an inactivated influenza vaccine. Both conserved end residues are part of each CDR3. The D gene is left open where the match is weak. Clone size is given for some rows only: seen once, a few or many times, or a class if the clone is expanded.

>few|TRBV7-9|TRBJ2-3|TRBD1
CASSSNTGADTQYF
TGTGCCAGCAGCTCTAACACAGGGGCAGATACGCAGTATTTT
>NA|TRBV4-1|TRBJ1-1|NA
CASSQGYHEAFF
TGCGCCAGCAGCCAAGGCTACCATGAAGCTTTCTTT
>many|TRBV28|TRBJ1-5|TRBD1
CASSLETTGGRGQPQHF
TGTGCCAGCAGTTTGGAAACAACAGGGGGCAGGGGGCAGCCCCAGCATTTT
>NA|TRBV2|TRBJ2-1|TRBD2
CASLGGRSHNEQFF
TGTGCCAGCCTGGGGGGGAGAAGCCACAATGAGCAGTTCTTC
>NA|TRBV11-2|TRBJ1-1|TRBD1
CASSAQGAWEAFF
TGTGCCAGCAGCGCACAGGGGGCATGGGAAGCTTTCTTT
>few|TRBV5-1|TRBJ1-5|NA
CASRPDSNSNQPQHF
TGCGCCAGCAGACCGGACAGCAATAGCAATCAGCCCCAGCATTTT
>NA|TRBV5-6|TRBJ1-2|NA
CASSLTGLYGYTF
TGTGCCAGCAGTTTGACGGGACTCTATGGCTACACCTTC
>NA|TRBV2|TRBJ2-3|TRBD2
CASNSGRTDTQYF
TGTGCCAGCAACAGCGGGAGGACAGATACGCAGTATTTT
>few|TRBV9|TRBJ2-2|NA
CASSRSSRETGELFF
TGTGCCAGCAGTCGTTCTAGCCGAGAAACCGGGGAGCTGTTTTTT
>NA|TRBV6-1|TRBJ2-7|TRBD1
CASRQSDRGPEQYF
TGTGCCAGCAGACAATCGGACAGGGGGCCCGAGCAGTACTTC
>few|TRBV6-2/TRBV6-3|TRBJ2-3|NA
CASSHREDGTDTQYF
TGTGCCAGCAGCCACAGGGAGGATGGCACAGATACGCAGTATTTT
>NA|TRBV7-2|TRBJ2-2|TRBD1
CASSSMRQGAGGELFF
TGTGCCAGCAGCTCGATGCGACAGGGGGCAGGCGGGGAGCTGTTTTTT
>NA|TRBV19|TRBJ2-7|NA
CASSPPGKRHEQYF
TGTGCCAGTAGTCCCCCGGGAAAGAGACACGAGCAGTACTTC
>many|TRBV5-1|TRBJ2-2|TRBD1
CASSLVPRGPSNTGELFF
TGCGCCAGCAGCTTGGTACCCAGGGGGCCTTCGAACACCGGGGAGCTGTTTTTT
>few|TRBV11-1|TRBJ2-2|TRBD2
CASSYPGLAGGTNTGELFF
TGTGCCAGCAGCTACCCGGGACTAGCGGGGGGAACGAACACCGGGGAGCTGTTTTTT
>many|TRBV11-2|TRBJ2-1|NA
CASSLSVSSYNEQFF
TGTGCCAGCAGCTTAAGCGTTAGCTCCTACAATGAGCAGTTCTTC
>many|TRBV12-3/TRBV12-4|TRBJ1-5|NA
CASSGRDYSNQPQHF
TGTGCCAGCAGTGGGAGGGATTATAGCAATCAGCCCCAGCATTTT
>NA|TRBV12-3/TRBV12-4|TRBJ2-2|TRBD2
CASTGTSGTGELFF
TGTGCCAGCACCGGGACTAGCGGGACCGGGGAGCTGTTTTTT
>NA|TRBV7-3|TRBJ2-3|NA
CASSPGRGTQYF
TGTGCCAGCAGCCCCGGGCGGGGCACGCAGTATTTT
>few|TRBV6-5|TRBJ2-7|TRBD1
CASSFNRGLGEQYF
TGTGCCAGCAGTTTCAACAGGGGGCTCGGCGAGCAGTACTTC
>few|TRBV20-1|TRBJ2-3|NA
CSAKTDLLTDTQYF
TGCAGTGCTAAGACAGACTTGCTCACAGATACGCAGTATTTT
>NA|TRBV20-1|TRBJ2-7|TRBD2
CSARGGGLREQYF
TGCAGTGCTAGAGGGGGGGGGTTGAGGGAGCAGTACTTC
>NA|TRBV28|TRBJ2-7|NA
CASLSVGGIYEQYF
TGTGCCAGCCTGTCGGTAGGGGGTATCTACGAGCAGTACTTC
>NA|TRBV27|TRBJ1-4|NA
CASSPPLIGKLFF
TGTGCCAGCAGTCCCCCCTTAATCGGAAAACTGTTTTTT